The next 8 T cell receptor beta chains were all read from a single sample in a study of technical replicates of blood from several donors. Clones were read by immunoSEQ multiplex PCR, and TCRdb kept only the in-frame ones, dropping some. The sample holds some 87,000 clones; just over 95% are singletons and the top ten take approximately 0.32%. The material sequenced was T cells isolated from PBMCs. These receptors all come from a human donor in good health.

The rearrangement joins TRBV7-9 to TRBJ2-2; D possibly corresponds to TRBD1 (5 bases). V lost 5 bases to trimming and J lost 0 bases, with 10 bases between them. The CDR3 totals 15 residues. The germline CDR1 and CDR2 sequences are SEHNR and FQNEAQ (reference sequence). The CDR3 loop reads CASSTWGANTGELFF. The CDR3 region has the DNA TGTGCCAGCAGCACGTGGGGCGCGAACACCGGGGAGCTGTTTTTT. The full variable domain, rest sourced from reference TRBV7-9 and TRBJ2-2, is DTGVSQNPRHKITKRGQNVTFRCDPISEHNRLYWYRQTLGQGPEFLTYFQNEAQLEKSRLLSDRFSAERPKGSFSTLEIQRTEQGDSAMYLCASSTWGANTGELFFGEGSRLTVL.

This chain uses TRBV29-1 with TRBJ1-1; 12 bases agree with TRBD1. Germline CDR1 is SQVTM and CDR2 is ANQGSEA. V trimming: 7 bases; J trimming: 3 bases; junction bases outside the gene matches: 3. This CDR3 spans 13 amino acids. CDR3 sequence reads: CSARDRGHTEAFF. The CDR3 DNA is TGCAGCGCTCGGGACAGGGGGCACACTGAAGCTTTCTTT.

This clone has a single count. This chain connects TRBV29-1 to TRBJ1-3; 9 positions agree with TRBD1. J gave up 2 bases and V 2 bases, and 4 bases lay outside the gene matches. In germline, CDR1 is SQVTM, CDR2 ANQGSEA. This CDR3 comprises 15 residues. CDR3 bases: TGCAGCGTTGAAACACAGGGGGCTCCTGGAAACACCATATATTTT. The encoded protein is CSVETQGAPGNTIYF.

V usage is TRBV2 and J usage is TRBJ1-5; TRBD1 is a possible D gene (6 bases). In germline, CDR1 is SNHLY, CDR2 FYNNEI. CDR3 length: 14 amino acids. Trimming stripped 4 bases from V and 6 bases from J, with 13 bases between. CDR3: CASSGEGVAQPQHF. The CDR3 DNA reads TGTGCCAGCAGTGGGGAGGGGGTGGCTCAGCCCCAGCATTTT.

The chain combines TRBV2 with TRBJ2-1; the D gene is possibly TRBD1 (6 bases). V lost 2 bases to trimming and J lost 9 bases, with 14 bases between them. Germline lookup yields CDR1 SNHLY and CDR2 FYNNEI. The CDR3 covers 14 residues. CDR3 amino acids: CASSERLEGGEQFF. DNA for the CDR3: TGTGCCAGCAGTGAACGTCTAGAAGGGGGTGAGCAGTTCTTC. Combining the CDR3 with reference TRBV2 and TRBJ2-1 gives the whole variable domain EPEVTQTPSHQVTQMGQEVILRCVPISNHLYFYWYRQILGQKVEFLVSFYNNEISEKSEIFDDQFSVERPDGSNFTLKIRSTKLEDSAMYFCASSERLEGGEQFFGPGTRLTVL.

This chain uses TRBV6-5 with TRBJ2-7, with TRBD2 identical over 9 bases. This CDR3 spans 15 amino acids. CDR1 and CDR2 from the germline V gene are MNHEY and SVGAGI. The V and J ends lost 4 bases and 2 bases, in that order; junction bases with no gene match: 6. The CDR3 DNA reads TGTGCCAGCAGTTGGTCTAGCGGGACCCCCTACGAGCAGTACTTC. This translates into CASSWSSGTPYEQYF.

This clone was recorded once. V gene TRBV10-2 combines with J gene TRBJ1-2; no clear D. Trimming removed 5 bases from V and 0 bases from J, with 7 bases in between. CDR3 size: 13 residues. Looked up from germline, CDR1 is WSHSY and CDR2 is SAAADI. The DNA for the CDR3 is TGCGCCAGCAGTATACAGCCTAACTATGGCTACACCTTC. Translated: CASSIQPNYGYTF.

The rearrangement uses TRBV19 and TRBJ2-3; 7 nucleotides agree with TRBD1. J gave up 5 bases and V 10 bases, and 12 bases lay outside the gene matches. The length of the CDR3 is 14 residues. Germline assignment: CDR1 LNHDA and CDR2 SQIVND (reference sequence). The CDR3, as DNA: TGTGCCACTTCCGAGACAGGGCTGGGAGATACGCAGTATTTT. Its translation: CATSETGLGDTQYF.